The T cell receptor (beta chain) described here comes from a study of blood T cell repertoires in COVID-19. As for the study in general: Material from acute and convalescent COVID-19 was sourced from the United States, Italy and Spain. PBMCs, B-cell-depleted T cells, or T cells were the source of the cDNA or gDNA that made up the material.

Per the study methods: Nucleated cell number was recorded as an estimate derived from reference gene primer amplification. Some clones are missing from TCRdb's copy, which holds only in-frame ones; the method was immunoSEQ multiplex PCR. V, J and clone size are those of that table, while D and trimming were read from the DNA. The sample shows over 110,000 clones, roughly 79% of them seen only once. This clone was found a few times. Germline V gene data show CDR1 as LNHNV and CDR2 as YYDKDF (reference sequence). V lost 0 bases, J lost 2 bases, and 10 bases lay in between. The CDR3 runs 15 residues. The chain couples TRBV15 to TRBJ1-1; no clear D gene. This TCR was sampled from a woman aged 60-70 years with acute or convalescent COVID-19. Sequencing input: peripheral blood. CDR3: CATSRERSSNTEAFF. The CDR3 nucleotides are TGTGCCACCAGCAGAGAGAGATCAAGCAACACTGAAGCTTTCTTT.